The 4 T cell receptor beta chains below were found in one sample sequenced in a study of blood T cell repertoires in COVID-19. Clones were read by immunoSEQ multiplex PCR, and TCRdb kept only the in-frame ones, dropping some. This sample has about 71,000 clones, with 80% to 90% found just once. Sequenced: peripheral blood. These receptor sequences come from a man between 45 and 60 years old with acute or convalescent COVID-19.

The chain recombines TRBV6-2 or TRBV6-3 with TRBJ2-3; no reliable D call. There are 18 residues in the CDR3. Germline CDR1 is MNHEY and CDR2 is SVGEGT. Trimming removed 6 bases at V and 2 bases at J, with 24 bases between. CDR3 protein: CASRYAETTDTTTDTQYF. The CDR3 DNA follows: TGTGCCAGCAGGTACGCCGAAACCACAGATACGACCACAGATACGCAGTATTTT.

The chain carries TRBV7-9 and TRBJ2-1; 7 positions agree with TRBD2. The CDR3 consists of 13 residues. Looked up from germline, CDR1 is SEHNR and CDR2 is FQNEAQ (reference sequence). Trimming took 3 bases from V and 9 from J; bases not matched to a gene: 5. The CDR3 nucleotides read TGTGCCAGCAGCTTCGAGGGAGGGAGTGAGCAGTTCTTC. Amino acid sequence: CASSFEGGSEQFF.

This rearrangement joins TRBV11-2 to TRBJ1-1; 9 bases map to TRBD1. V lost 5 bases and J lost 4; bases outside the gene matches: 8. This CDR3 has 15 amino acids. Germline V gene data show CDR1 as SGHAT and CDR2 as FQNNGV. As DNA, the CDR3 is TGTGCCAGCAGCCCTAGGACAGGGGATTTCACTGAAGCTTTCTTT. Its translation: CASSPRTGDFTEAFF.

The CDR3 DNA reads as TGTGCCAGCAGCGTCAGCGGACTAGATAACGAGCAGTACTTC. It yields the protein CASSVSGLDNEQYF. The chain uses TRBV9 and TRBJ2-7; 7 positions match TRBD2. V lost 2 bases, J lost 5 bases, and 7 bases stayed unmatched. The germline gives CDR1 SGDLS, CDR2 YYNGEE. The CDR3 sequence is 14 residues long.